This entry lists 22 T cell receptor beta chains sequenced from one sample in a study of blood T cell repertoires in COVID-19. Libraries were prepared by immunoSEQ multiplex PCR; TCRdb keeps only in-frame clonotypes and omits some of them. The profile shows approximately 140,000 clones, about 88% of them singletons. The sequencing sample was made of PBMCs or T cells enriched from blood (not recorded which). These receptors all come from a man aged 40-50 years with acute COVID-19.

This clone has more than one count but fewer than ten. The chain uses TRBV5-1 and TRBJ2-7; TRBD2 might be the D (5 bases). The CDR3 spans 14 residues. Trimming left V 0 bases short and J 5 bases short, with 12 bases between. Germline V gives CDR1 SGHRS, CDR2 YFSETQ. CDR3 sequence reads: CASSLGRPEDEQYF. The CDR3 DNA is TGCGCCAGCAGCTTGGGGAGGCCCGAGGACGAGCAGTACTTC. Full variable domain (outside the CDR3, taken from reference TRBV5-1 and TRBJ2-7): KAGVTQTPRYLIKTRGQQVTLSCSPISGHRSVSWYQQTPGQGLQFLFEYFSETQRNKGNFPGRFSGRQFSNSRSEMNVSTLELGDSALYLCASSLGRPEDEQYFGPGTRLTVT.

This chain links TRBV18 with TRBJ2-7, with D unclear. The germline CDR1 and CDR2 sequences are KGHSH and LQKENI. The CDR3 runs to 13 residues. The V end lost 4 bases, the J end lost 2 bases, and 9 bases lay between the germline ends. CDR3 protein: CASSREVTYEQYF. The DNA of the CDR3 is TGTGCCAGCTCACGAGAGGTGACCTACGAGCAGTACTTC. Variable domain in full (rest from reference TRBV18 and TRBJ2-7): NAGVMQNPRHLVRRRGQEARLRCSPMKGHSHVYWYRQLPEEGLKFMVYLQKENIIDESGMPKERFSAEFPKEGPSILRIQQVVRGDSAAYFCASSREVTYEQYFGPGTRLTVT.

The CDR3 here is CASSWDRGNQPQHF. For the CDR3, the DNA is TGTGCCAGCAGCTGGGACAGGGGTAATCAGCCCCAGCATTTT. V usage is TRBV5-8 and J usage is TRBJ1-5; 10 positions match TRBD1. V dropped 3 bases and J dropped 4; count of bases not matched to a gene: 1. CDR1 SGHTS and CDR2 YDEGEE come from the germline V gene. This CDR3 has 14 amino acids.

This clone was picked up a small number of times. This same CDR3 is encoded by further DNA sequences in the sample. This chain links TRBV2 with TRBJ1-1; D ambiguous. The V end was cut by 6 bases, the J end by 8 bases, with 16 bases between. The CDR3 is 13 amino acids. Germline V gives CDR1 SNHLY, CDR2 FYNNEI. DNA for the CDR3: TGTGCCAGCAGGGGCGAGGGTGGAACAGAAGCTTTCTTT. Translation gives CASRGEGGTEAFF.

This chain joins TRBV6-4 and TRBJ1-2, with D possibly TRBD1 on 5 matching bases. The CDR3 length is 16 residues. The V end lost 2 bases, the J end lost 2 bases, and 15 bases lay between the germline ends. Per the germline V gene, CDR1 is MRHNA and CDR2 is SNTAGT. Here the CDR3 DNA reads TGTGCCAGCAGTGACCCAATTACAGGAGTCAACTATGGCTACACCTTC. It yields the protein CASSDPITGVNYGYTF.

A remark on this clone: Distinct nucleotide sequences in the sample also encode this CDR3. This CDR3 reads CASSWPLQGANEKLFF. CDR3 in DNA: TGCGCCAGCAGCTGGCCCCTACAGGGCGCTAATGAAAAACTGTTTTTT. J is TRBJ1-4 and V is TRBV5-1; possible D gene TRBD1, 6 bases. There are 16 residues in the CDR3. Trimming cost V 3 bases and J 3 bases, with 15 bases left between them. Germline V gives CDR1 SGHRS, CDR2 YFSETQ. Looking up the rest from reference TRBV5-1 and TRBJ1-4 gives the full variable domain: KAGVTQTPRYLIKTRGQQVTLSCSPISGHRSVSWYQQTPGQGLQFLFEYFSETQRNKGNFPGRFSGRQFSNSRSEMNVSTLELGDSALYLCASSWPLQGANEKLFFGSGTQLSVL.

This chain uses TRBV7-9 with TRBJ1-4, with D maybe TRBD1 (5 bases). V lost 6 bases and J lost 7, with 18 bases in between. The germline gives CDR1 SEHNR, CDR2 FQNEAQ (reference sequence). This CDR3 is 15 amino acids long. CDR3 sequence reads: CASSYPGQGGEKLFF. CDR3 sequence (DNA): TGTGCCAGCAGTTACCCGGGGCAGGGAGGTGAAAAACTGTTTTTT.

This clone was seen only once. V and J are TRBV11-3 and TRBJ2-1; 9 nucleotides agree with TRBD1. This CDR3 has 14 residues. Germline V gene data show CDR1 as SGHNT and CDR2 as YENEEA. With 3 bases clipped from V and 5 bases from J, the junction kept 2 bases outside the gene matches. DNA of the CDR3: TGTGCCAGCAGCTTCGGGACAGGGAACAATGAGCAGTTCTTC. This translates into CASSFGTGNNEQFF.

V gene TRBV7-2 combines with J gene TRBJ1-3; D perhaps matches TRBD1 (6 bases). Germline V gene sequence: CDR1 SGHTA, CDR2 FQGNSA. The CDR3 has 15 amino acids. Deletions cut 4 bases from V and 2 bases from J, with 12 bases between. The CDR3 nucleotides read TGTGCCAGCAGCTCTACCGGGACAACTGGAAACACCATATATTTT. This sequence encodes CASSSTGTTGNTIYF.

The rearrangement joins TRBV10-3 to TRBJ2-7, with 7 nucleotides matching TRBD1. Germline V gives CDR1 ENHRY, CDR2 SYGVKD. This CDR3 has 14 amino acids. V lost 5 bases to trimming and J lost 0 bases; unmatched junction nucleotides: 4. CDR3 DNA: TGTGCCATCAGTTCCGGGACAGCCTCCTACGAGCAGTACTTC. It codes for CAISSGTASYEQYF.

This clone was seen only once. The chain carries TRBV9 and TRBJ2-2; 8 bases match TRBD2. The CDR3 totals 15 residues. CDR1 and CDR2 from the germline V gene are SGDLS and YYNGEE. After removal of 0 bases from V and 4 bases from J, the junction contained 2 bases not matched to a gene. CDR3 in amino acids: CASSVASGSTGELFF. For the CDR3, the DNA is TGTGCCAGCAGCGTAGCCAGCGGGAGCACCGGGGAGCTGTTTTTT.

The CDR3, as DNA: TGCAGTGAGGGACTGAACAATGAGCAGTTCTTC. It is translated as CSEGLNNEQFF. V and J are TRBV20-1 and TRBJ2-1; weak D call: TRBD2 (6 bases). Germline CDR1 is DFQATT and CDR2 is SNEGSKA (reference sequence). Trimming pared 7 bases from V and 5 bases from J, leaving 9 bases between. This CDR3 comprises 11 residues.

The sample holds a few counts of this clone. The chain has TRBV13 and TRBJ1-4; perhaps TRBD1 as D (6 bases). The germline V gene has CDR1 PRHDT and CDR2 FYEKMQ (reference sequence). The CDR3 contains 17 residues. The V end was cut by 5 bases, the J end by 8 bases, with 24 bases between. The CDR3 sequence: CASSLRGQQRGGEKLFF. As DNA, the CDR3 is TGTGCCAGCAGCCTTAGGGGACAACAACGGGGCGGCGAAAAACTGTTTTTT.

The V call is TRBV7-9, the J call TRBJ2-1; 11 nucleotides align to TRBD2. J was trimmed by 9 bases and V by 2 bases; bases with no gene match: 9. The length of the CDR3 is 16 residues. From germline, CDR1 is SEHNR and CDR2 FQNEAQ (reference sequence). CDR3 sequence: CASSLSGTSGSGEQFF. The CDR3 coding sequence is TGTGCCAGCAGCTTATCTGGAACTAGCGGGAGCGGTGAGCAGTTCTTC.

This sequence joins TRBV5-1 and TRBJ1-1; D remains ambiguous. Per the germline V gene, CDR1 is SGHRS and CDR2 is YFSETQ. V was shortened by 5 bases and J by 1 base, with 18 bases between the two germline ends. The CDR3 sequence is 16 residues long. CDR3 sequence (DNA): TGCGCCAGCAGACCCGGAGTAGCGGTATCGAACACTGAAGCTTTCTTT. Translating gives CASRPGVAVSNTEAFF.

The gene calls are TRBV5-5 and TRBJ1-1, with unresolved D. Trimming removed 3 bases from V and 5 bases from J, with 8 bases in between. This CDR3 contains 12 residues. Germline-derived CDR1 and CDR2 are SGHKS and YYEKEE (reference sequence). CDR3 sequence (DNA): TGTGCCAGCAGCTCAGCGAGGACTGAAGCTTTCTTT. It yields the protein CASSSARTEAFF. The whole variable domain, filled in from reference TRBV5-5 and TRBJ1-1, reads DAGVTQSPTHLIKTRGQQVTLRCSPISGHKSVSWYQQVLGQGPQFIFQYYEKEERGRGNFPDRFSARQFPNYSSELNVNALLLGDSALYLCASSSARTEAFFGQGTRLTVV.

The rearrangement links TRBV7-8 to TRBJ2-1; D is undetermined. The V gene lost 5 bases and the J gene lost 8 bases, with 10 bases spanning the gap. There are 12 residues in the CDR3. Looked up from germline, CDR1 is SGHVS and CDR2 is FQNEAQ. The CDR3 loop is CASSPLNYEQFF. Here the CDR3 DNA reads TGTGCCAGCAGCCCTCTAAACTATGAGCAGTTCTTC.

V usage is TRBV19 and J usage is TRBJ2-4; 15 nucleotides match TRBD2. This CDR3 contains 19 residues. The J segment lost 9 bases and the V segment lost 3 bases, leaving 15 bases of the junction unmatched. In germline, CDR1 is LNHDA, CDR2 SQIVND (reference sequence). The CDR3 DNA reads as TGTGCCAGTAGTATTTACCCCCCCGGACTAGCGGGAGGGGGGGGCATTCAGTACTTC. Residues: CASSIYPPGLAGGGGIQYF.

This clone has only one observation. The CDR3 nucleotides read TGCAGCGTAATGGGTGGGACTAGCGGCTACGAGCAGTACTTC. This translates into CSVMGGTSGYEQYF. V is TRBV29-1 and J is TRBJ2-7; 11 nucleotides align to TRBD2. Germline V CDR1 and CDR2: SQVTM, ANQGSEA. V lost 6 bases and J lost 3; bases outside the gene matches: 7. CDR3 length equals 14 residues.

The chain uses TRBV3-1 (or the pseudogene TRBV3-2) and TRBJ2-7; D unclear. The CDR3 contains 11 residues. V lost 2 bases and J 5 bases, leaving 4 bases between the germline ends. The germline CDR1 and CDR2 sequences are LGHDT and YNNKEL (reference sequence). The CDR3 DNA follows: TGTGCCAGCAGCCAAACACACGAGCAGTACTTC. Protein product: CASSQTHEQYF.

To note about this clone: Additional DNA sequences in this sample encode the identical CDR3. The chain carries TRBV5-1 and TRBJ1-1, with TRBD1 as a possible D gene (5 bases). Germline assignment: CDR1 SGHRS and CDR2 YFSETQ. The CDR3 is made up of 13 amino acids. V lost 1 base and J lost 3, with 7 bases in between. CDR3 residues: CASSLTGDTEAFF. CDR3 coding DNA: TGCGCCAGCAGCTTGACAGGTGACACTGAAGCTTTCTTT.

The chain combines TRBV5-1 with TRBJ2-7, with D possibly matching TRBD2 (6 bases). The CDR3 loop spans 15 amino acids. Germline CDR1 is SGHRS and CDR2 is YFSETQ. The V end was cut by 4 bases, the J end by 4 bases, with 18 bases between. CDR3 nucleotides: TGCGCCAGCAGCGTACAGACTAGTCCTACTTACGAGCAGTACTTC. This gives the protein CASSVQTSPTYEQYF.